The 29 T cell receptor beta chains below come from one sample, sequenced in a study of beta chain features in type 1 diabetes. General study results and limits: All four CD4+ subsets from Type 1 diabetes patients carried moderately but significantly shorter TCRB CDR3s.

The study reverse transcribed the entire isolated RNA, so it sequenced expressed TCRB transcripts. Profiling relied on immunoSEQ multiplex PCR, and the TCRdb table lists in-frame clones only, not all of them. This table holds some 130,000 clones, approximately 10% found once. Antigens for these TCRs are unknown. The specimen was central memory CD4+ T cells from blood. The receptors come from a man aged 25 to 40 with type 1 diabetes.

The CDR3 spells CSVALGGTNEKLFF. CDR3 in DNA: TGCAGCGTTGCGCTCGGCGGCACTAATGAAAAACTGTTTTTT. The gene calls are TRBV29-1 and TRBJ1-4; no definite D call. Germline values: CDR1 SQVTM, CDR2 ANQGSEA. This CDR3 contains 14 residues. Trimming took 4 bases from V and 2 from J, leaving 11 bases between them.

This chain uses TRBV5-4 with TRBJ2-1; TRBD2 matches at 11 bases. Germline trimming cut 5 bases from V and 8 bases from J; bases unmatched to any gene: 9. The CDR3 has 15 amino acids. Germline-derived CDR1 and CDR2 are SGHNT and YYREEE (reference sequence). In nucleotides, the CDR3 is TGTGCCAGCAGAATACTAGCGGGGGAGGGCGATGAGCAGTTCTTC. This translates into CASRILAGEGDEQFF.

V is TRBV11-2 and J is TRBJ1-1; D remains ambiguous. CDR1 is SGHAT, CDR2 FQNNGV, per germline. V lost 1 base to trimming and J lost 4 bases, with 10 bases between them. The length of the CDR3 is 14 residues. CDR3 bases: TGTGCCAGCAGCTTAGCCGGGTTGGCCACTGAAGCTTTCTTT. Translating it yields CASSLAGLATEAFF.

This clone appeared a few times. The chain recombines TRBV7-2 with TRBJ2-2; D is unresolved. This CDR3 region has 14 residues. Germline V lookup: CDR1 SGHTA, CDR2 FQGNSA. V lost 1 base, J lost 9 bases, and 12 bases lay in between. Here the CDR3 DNA reads TGTGCCAGCAGCTTAGATGGGCAGATGAGGGAGCTGTTTTTT. Protein: CASSLDGQMRELFF.

This clone showed up just a few times. This chain links TRBV6-5 with TRBJ1-2; 9 nucleotides line up with TRBD1. Germline values: CDR1 MNHEY, CDR2 SVGAGI. CDR3 length: 14 amino acids. V lost 7 bases to trimming and J lost 1 base; unmatched junction nucleotides: 4. CDR3 residues: CASTRQGGNYGYTF. The CDR3 DNA sequence: TGTGCCAGCACCAGACAGGGGGGTAACTATGGCTACACCTTC.

The chain combines TRBV19 with TRBJ2-1, with 10 positions matching TRBD2. Germline lookup yields CDR1 LNHDA and CDR2 SQIVND (reference sequence). CDR3 length equals 15 residues. Trimming at V came to 2 bases and at J to 7 bases, leaving 5 bases not matched to a gene. The CDR3 nucleotides read TGTGCCAGTAGTATAAAACTAGCGGGGCTAAATGAGCAGTTCTTC. Protein: CASSIKLAGLNEQFF.

The genes are TRBV10-3 and TRBJ2-6; TRBD1 aligns across 8 bases. Germline-derived CDR1 and CDR2 are ENHRY and SYGVKD. J gave up 0 bases and V 3 bases, and 4 bases lay outside the gene matches. The CDR3 has 17 residues. In nucleotides, the CDR3 is TGTGCCATCAGTGATGGGCAGGGGGCCTCTGGGGCCAACGTCCTGACTTTC. Encoded protein: CAISDGQGASGANVLTF.

The chain uses TRBV29-1 and TRBJ1-1; a weak D match, TRBD1 (5 bases). This CDR3 is 14 amino acids long. In germline, CDR1 is SQVTM, CDR2 ANQGSEA. V was clipped by 5 bases and J by 1 base, with 14 bases between them. CDR3 DNA: TGCAGCGTTATGATCACAGGCGCGAACACTGAAGCTTTCTTT. This gives the protein CSVMITGANTEAFF.

This clone was observed a handful of times. CDR3 amino acids: CASSTGTGGQGPQHF. The CDR3 bases are TGTGCCAGCAGCACCGGGACAGGGGGCCAGGGGCCCCAGCATTTT. J is TRBJ1-5 and V is TRBV9; the match to TRBD1 covers 12 bases. Germline CDR1 reads SGDLS; CDR2 reads YYNGEE. The length of the CDR3 is 15 residues. The trim removed 4 bases at V and 9 bases at J, leaving 8 bases unmatched.

This clone was seen only a few times. The CDR3 loop reads CATRGPLYNEQFF. The CDR3 region has the DNA TGTGCTACGAGGGGGCCCCTCTACAATGAGCAGTTCTTC. The chain uses TRBV28 and TRBJ2-1; 7 bases match TRBD1. The length of the CDR3 is 13 residues. CDR1 and CDR2 (germline): MDHEN, SYDVKM.

V is TRBV10-3 and J is TRBJ2-7, with 7 bases fitting TRBD1. Germline V gene sequence: CDR1 ENHRY, CDR2 SYGVKD. The CDR3 has 13 residues. Unmatched junction bases numbered 2, after V lost 6 bases and J lost 0 bases. Here the CDR3 DNA reads TGTGCCATCAGGGGACAGCTCTCCTACGAGCAGTACTTC. Amino acids: CAIRGQLSYEQYF.

The rearrangement links TRBV21-1 to TRBJ1-5. TRBV21-1 represents a pseudogene. The CDR3 loop spans 11 amino acids. Here the CDR3 DNA reads TGTGCCAGCAGCAACGATCAGCCCCAGCATTTT. It codes for CASSNDQPQHF.

This clone turned up a few times. The chain combines TRBV5-6 with TRBJ2-1; D is perhaps TRBD1 (6 bases). From germline, CDR1 is SGHDT and CDR2 YYEEEE. CDR3 length: 12 amino acids. With 1 base removed from V and 8 bases from J, the gap between germline ends came to 7 bases. CDR3 sequence: CASSLPGDEQFF. In nucleotides, the CDR3 is TGTGCCAGCAGCTTGCCAGGGGATGAGCAGTTCTTC.

This sequence joins TRBV19 and TRBJ2-3, with D hard to call. This CDR3 is built from 13 residues. Trimming removed 3 bases from V and 4 bases from J, with 8 bases in between. The germline V gene has CDR1 LNHDA and CDR2 SQIVND (reference sequence). The CDR3, as DNA: TGTGCCAGTAGTATTGGCCACGCAGATACGCAGTATTTT. Amino acid sequence: CASSIGHADTQYF.

This sequence joins TRBV7-6 and TRBJ2-5; 11 bases match TRBD2. CDR1 and CDR2 from the germline V gene are SGHVS and FNYEAQ. The CDR3 is made up of 14 amino acids. Here the CDR3 DNA reads TGTGCTTGCTTAGCGGGGGGGGACCAAGAGACCCAGTACTTC. It translates to CACLAGGDQETQYF. The full variable domain, its missing parts supplied by reference TRBV7-6 and TRBJ2-5, is GAGVSQSPRYKVTKRGQDVALRCDPISGHVSLYWYRQALGQGPEFLTYFNYEAQQDKSGLPNDRFSAERPEGSISTLTIQRTEQRDSAMYRCACLAGGDQETQYFGPGTRLLVL.

This clone appeared a few times. The chain combines TRBV11-3 with TRBJ2-1; D is possibly TRBD2 (5 bases). CDR1 is SGHNT, CDR2 YENEEA, per germline. Trimming left V 5 bases short and J 10 bases short, with 24 bases between. The CDR3 totals 16 residues. This chain's CDR3 is CASSPSPGNLLREQFF. In DNA, the CDR3 is TGTGCCAGCAGCCCCAGCCCGGGAAACCTCCTACGCGAGCAGTTCTTC.

This clone showed up just a few times. The chain has TRBV2 and TRBJ2-5; TRBD1 is a possible D gene (6 bases). Between the trimmed V and J ends, which lost 3 bases and 9 bases, there was a span of 8 bases. Germline CDR1 SNHLY, CDR2 FYNNEI. The CDR3 spans 11 residues. The DNA for the CDR3 is TGTGCCAGCAGTGAGGACAGAGCCCAGTACTTC. This gives the protein CASSEDRAQYF.

The V call is TRBV11-1, the J call TRBJ1-5; 10 nucleotides agree with TRBD1. With 4 bases clipped from V and 6 bases from J, the junction kept 3 bases outside the gene matches. CDR3 length: 14 residues. Germline CDR1 SGHAT, CDR2 FQDESV (reference sequence). The DNA for the CDR3 is TGTGCCAGCAGCTCCGGACAGGGGGGTCAGCCCCAGCATTTT. Its translation is CASSSGQGGQPQHF.

The gene calls are TRBV6-5 and TRBJ2-2; D remains ambiguous. With 1 base removed from V and 6 bases from J, the gap between germline ends came to 12 bases. Germline V lookup: CDR1 MNHEY, CDR2 SVGAGI. This CDR3 has 15 amino acids. The CDR3 region is CASSYFLAPAGELFF. The CDR3 region has the DNA TGTGCCAGCAGTTACTTTCTGGCCCCCGCCGGGGAGCTGTTTTTT.

There are a few counts of this clone. The chain has TRBV5-1 and TRBJ2-1, with 10 bases lining up with TRBD2. The CDR3 runs 15 residues. Germline loops: CDR1 SGHRS, CDR2 YFSETQ. After removal of 4 bases from V and 8 bases from J, the junction contained 9 bases not matched to a gene. The CDR3 DNA sequence: TGCGCCAGCAGCCAACAGCGGGGGGGGGCCGATGAGCAGTTCTTC. Its translation: CASSQQRGGADEQFF.

This chain uses TRBV10-3 with TRBJ2-3, with a tentative D call TRBD2 (6 bases). Germline CDR1 and CDR2: ENHRY and SYGVKD. V was pared by 3 bases and J by 0 bases, with 10 bases between. CDR3 length: 15 residues. This CDR3 reads CAISERRGSTDTQYF. The CDR3 DNA follows: TGTGCCATCAGTGAACGGCGGGGAAGCACAGATACGCAGTATTTT.

CDR3 in amino acids: CSVERGDRGTEAFF. As DNA, the CDR3 is TGCAGCGTTGAAAGGGGGGACAGGGGCACTGAAGCTTTCTTT. The chain couples TRBV29-1 to TRBJ1-1; 10 bases align to TRBD1. Trimming at V came to 2 bases and at J to 4 bases, leaving 4 bases not matched to a gene. CDR1 is SQVTM, CDR2 ANQGSEA, per germline. The CDR3 is 14 amino acids.

This clone appeared a few times. The gene calls are TRBV29-1 and TRBJ1-2; D may be TRBD1 (5 bases). CDR1 is SQVTM, CDR2 ANQGSEA, per germline. Trimming removed 6 bases from V and 4 bases from J, with 15 bases in between. The CDR3 runs 13 residues. This CDR3 reads CSVLTHQGYGYTF. DNA for the CDR3: TGCAGCGTCCTGACCCACCAGGGCTATGGCTACACCTTC.

V and J are TRBV6-1 and TRBJ1-2, with D possibly being TRBD1 (5 bases). Germline CDR1 and CDR2: MNHNS and SASEGT. V lost 6 bases and J 8 bases, leaving 16 bases between the germline ends. The CDR3 is made up of 13 amino acids. CDR3: CASRSTDPMGYTF. Here the CDR3 DNA reads TGTGCCAGCAGGTCGACAGATCCTATGGGCTACACCTTC.

This clone was observed a handful of times. This chain connects TRBV14 to TRBJ2-6; no firm D call. Germline V gene sequence: CDR1 SGHDN, CDR2 FVKESK. The CDR3 extends over 13 amino acids. Between the trimmed V and J ends, which lost 6 bases and 1 base, there was a span of 4 bases. The CDR3, as DNA: TGTGCCAGCAGTCTATCTGGGGCCAACGTCCTGACTTTC. As protein: CASSLSGANVLTF.

In its sample, this clone was seen a few times. The chain joins TRBV7-9 to TRBJ1-1; 12 bases map to TRBD1. V was pared by 6 bases and J by 1 base, with 9 bases of the junction left unmatched. CDR3 length: 17 amino acids. Germline V gives CDR1 SEHNR, CDR2 FQNEAQ (reference sequence). The chain's CDR3 is CASRWGTGGLGNTEAFF. Here the CDR3 DNA reads TGTGCCAGCAGGTGGGGGACAGGGGGCTTAGGGAACACTGAAGCTTTCTTT.

The chain joins TRBV19 to TRBJ2-1; no clear D. Germline CDR1 reads LNHDA; CDR2 reads SQIVND (reference sequence). V was shortened by 4 bases and J by 8 bases, with 9 bases between the two germline ends. The CDR3 spans 12 residues. The CDR3 nucleotides are TGTGCCAGTAGTACCTCAGGCCATGAGCAGTTCTTC. Translation: CASSTSGHEQFF.

A few counts support this clone. The chain is built from TRBV5-4 and TRBJ1-4; D remains ambiguous. Per the germline V gene, CDR1 is SGHNT and CDR2 is YYREEE (reference sequence). The CDR3 covers 14 residues. V lost 5 bases and J lost 5, with 13 bases in between. CDR3 sequence: CASSRRDANEKLFF. The CDR3 region has the DNA TGTGCCAGCAGTCGGAGGGATGCGAATGAAAAACTGTTTTTT.

The genes are TRBV27 and TRBJ1-6, with D perhaps matching TRBD1 (6 bases). The V gene lost 6 bases and the J gene lost 10 bases, with 19 bases spanning the gap. The CDR3 covers 15 residues. Per the germline V gene, CDR1 is MNHEY and CDR2 is SMNVEV (reference sequence). The CDR3 coding sequence is TGTGCCAGCAGCCCCAGGGACACTTGGAGGTCACCCCTCCACTTT. It yields the protein CASSPRDTWRSPLHF.